A single sample is the source of the 22 T cell receptor beta chains below, sequenced in a study of Tregs in tolerant kidney transplant recipients. Sequencing was performed with immunoSEQ multiplex PCR; in TCRdb, only in-frame clones are kept and a portion is missing. The sample has over 50,000 clones; approximately 85% are singletons. The material was Tregs from blood, obtained before the transplant. The receptor source for this set is a human donor who received a combined kidney and bone marrow transplant.

The CDR3 DNA follows: TGTGCCAGCAGCTTGATCCCGGGACAGGGCTACAATGAGCAGTTCTTC. Protein product: CASSLIPGQGYNEQFF. The V call is TRBV5-4, the J call TRBJ2-1, with 9 nucleotides matching TRBD1. V lost 1 base to trimming and J lost 3 bases; unmatched junction nucleotides: 5. Germline lookup yields CDR1 SGHNT and CDR2 YYREEE (reference sequence). The CDR3 loop spans 16 amino acids.

This chain joins TRBV25-1 and TRBJ1-3; a weak D match, TRBD1 (5 bases). With 6 bases removed from V and 4 bases from J, the gap between germline ends came to 13 bases. The germline CDR1 and CDR2 sequences are MGHDK and SYGVNS. This CDR3 spans 14 amino acids. CDR3 region: CASRRDGIGNTIYF. In DNA form, the CDR3 reads TGTGCCAGCAGGAGGGACGGTATCGGAAACACCATATATTTT. Drawing the rest from reference TRBV25-1 and TRBJ1-3, the complete variable domain is EADIYQTPRYLVIGTGKKITLECSQTMGHDKMYWYQQDPGMELHLIHYSYGVNSTEKGDLSSESTVSRIRTEHFPLTLESARPSHTSQYLCASRRDGIGNTIYFGEGSWLTVV.

The chain carries TRBV11-3 and TRBJ2-2; 7 bases line up with TRBD2. This CDR3 has 16 residues. Trimming removed 1 base from V and 6 bases from J; junction bases left unmatched: 8. Germline lookup yields CDR1 SGHNT and CDR2 YENEEA. CDR3 DNA: TGTGCCAGCAGCTTAGGTGCGGGAGTACTCCCCGGGGAGCTGTTTTTT. This gives the protein CASSLGAGVLPGELFF.

This clone was seen once. The chain has TRBV10-3 and TRBJ2-7; D ambiguous. The CDR3 totals 13 residues. The germline V gene encodes CDR1 ENHRY and CDR2 SYGVKD. V gave up 6 bases and J gave up 3 bases, with 12 bases separating them. Written as DNA, the CDR3 is TGTGCCATCAGGGAAATTGGGGTCTACGAGCAGTACTTC. This gives the protein CAIREIGVYEQYF.

The chain carries TRBV30 and TRBJ1-6, with D possibly TRBD1 on 5 matching bases. The CDR3 contains 14 residues. Germline V gene lookup returns CDR1 GTSNPN and CDR2 SVGIG (reference sequence). Trimming removed 2 bases from V and 10 bases from J, with 15 bases in between. The CDR3 reads CAWSTPQGGSPLHF. The CDR3 coding sequence is TGTGCCTGGAGTACCCCCCAGGGAGGGTCACCCCTCCACTTT.

A few counts support this clone. The chain carries TRBV6-5 and TRBJ1-2, with unresolved D. The CDR3 has 12 amino acids. V was clipped by 8 bases and J by 8 bases, with 15 bases between them. Germline loops: CDR1 MNHEY, CDR2 SVGAGI. The CDR3 sequence is CASGEGVGGYTF. CDR3 bases: TGTGCCAGCGGAGAGGGTGTTGGGGGCTACACCTTC.

As for this clone: Mismatch with germline at one junction end may stem from a read error. J is TRBJ2-5 and V is TRBV5-6, with 9 bases lining up with TRBD1. The CDR3 length is 15 residues. Germline CDR1 is SGHDT and CDR2 is YYEEEE. As DNA, the CDR3 is TGTGCCAGCAGCAAGGGGACAGGGCGGCAAGAGGCCCAGTACTTC. Its protein is CASSKGTGRQEAQYF.

This rearrangement joins TRBV5-6 to TRBJ2-5; D is unresolved. The V end was cut by 3 bases, the J end by 5 bases, with 14 bases between. The CDR3 is made up of 14 amino acids. CDR1 is SGHDT, CDR2 YYEEEE, per germline. CDR3 region: CASSSQPLPETQYF. The CDR3 DNA reads TGTGCCAGCAGCTCCCAACCCCTCCCGGAGACCCAGTACTTC.

CDR3 sequence: CASSLERQGPTEAFF. DNA of the CDR3: TGCGCCAGCAGCTTGGAACGGCAGGGCCCCACTGAAGCTTTCTTT. This chain uses TRBV5-1 with TRBJ1-1, with a tentative D call TRBD1 (5 bases). V gave up 0 bases and J gave up 4 bases, with 13 bases separating them. The germline V gene encodes CDR1 SGHRS and CDR2 YFSETQ. This CDR3 spans 15 amino acids.

The V call is TRBV4-3, the J call TRBJ1-1, with D possibly TRBD1 on 6 matching bases. CDR3 length: 13 amino acids. V was cut by 2 bases and J by 5 bases, with 9 bases left in between. Germline values: CDR1 LGHNA, CDR2 YSLEER. The CDR3 reads CASSQLTGTEAFF. For the CDR3, the DNA is TGCGCCAGCAGCCAACTCACAGGGACTGAAGCTTTCTTT.

The rearrangement uses TRBV2 and TRBJ2-3; 7 nucleotides match TRBD2. CDR1 and CDR2 (germline): SNHLY, FYNNEI. The trim removed 7 bases at V and 2 bases at J, leaving 3 bases unmatched. CDR3 size: 13 residues. Here the CDR3 DNA reads TGTGCCAGCAAGGGAGGGGTCACAGATACGCAGTATTTT. It yields the protein CASKGGVTDTQYF.

This rearrangement joins TRBV5-1 to TRBJ1-5; 7 positions match TRBD1. This CDR3 is 15 amino acids long. Trimming removed 0 bases from V and 3 bases from J; junction bases left unmatched: 3. The germline CDR1 and CDR2 sequences are SGHRS and YFSETQ. The CDR3 DNA sequence: TGCGCCAGCAGCTTGGGGGGACAGCACAATCAGCCCCAGCATTTT. Its translation is CASSLGGQHNQPQHF.

This clone was recorded once. CDR3 amino acids: CAISESGRNNYGYTF. CDR3 DNA sequence: TGTGCCATCAGTGAGTCGGGACGTAATAACTATGGCTACACCTTC. This chain uses TRBV10-3 with TRBJ1-2; D might be TRBD1 (5 bases). CDR1 is ENHRY, CDR2 SYGVKD, per germline. The CDR3 runs 15 residues. The ends were cut back, 0 bases at V and 1 base at J, with 9 bases in the middle.

The chain links TRBV29-1 to TRBJ1-2; D uncertain. Germline V gene sequence: CDR1 SQVTM, CDR2 ANQGSEA. V lost 7 bases and J lost 3, with 12 bases in between. The CDR3 sequence is 12 residues long. The CDR3 sequence is CSAEGNDYGYTF. In DNA, the CDR3 is TGCAGCGCCGAAGGAAACGACTATGGCTACACCTTC. The full variable domain, with the rest looked up from reference TRBV29-1 and TRBJ1-2, is SAVISQKPSRDICQRGTSLTIQCQVDSQVTMMFWYRQQPGQSLTLIATANQGSEATYESGFVIDKFPISRPNLTFSTLTVSNMSPEDSSIYLCSAEGNDYGYTFGSGTRLTVV.

This chain links TRBV27 with TRBJ2-3, with a tentative D call TRBD1 (5 bases). The germline V and J ends were trimmed by 3 bases and 4 bases, with 20 bases remaining between them. The CDR3 contains 17 residues. Looked up from germline, CDR1 is MNHEY and CDR2 is SMNVEV (reference sequence). The CDR3 DNA sequence: TGTGCCAGCAGTTTTCGGGTAGGGGCCCTTCCCCCAGATACGCAGTATTTT. Encoded protein: CASSFRVGALPPDTQYF.

There are a few counts of this clone. The rearrangement uses TRBV10-3 and TRBJ2-2, with 7 positions matching TRBD1. The CDR3 loop spans 16 amino acids. Germline CDR1 ENHRY, CDR2 SYGVKD. V was pared by 4 bases and J by 1 base, with 6 bases of the junction left unmatched. DNA of the CDR3: TGTGCCATCAGTGGTAGGGGGCCTAAGAACACCGGGGAGCTGTTTTTT. This sequence encodes CAISGRGPKNTGELFF.

The chain joins TRBV5-1 to TRBJ1-5; the D gene is possibly TRBD1 (5 bases). CDR3 length equals 14 residues. From germline, CDR1 is SGHRS and CDR2 YFSETQ. Trimming cost V 3 bases and J 1 base, with 8 bases left between them. CDR3 protein: CASSWGVSNQPQHF. Here the CDR3 DNA reads TGCGCCAGCAGCTGGGGCGTCAGCAATCAGCCCCAGCATTTT.

CDR3 loop: CASIGLGGNYGYTF. CDR3 DNA sequence: TGTGCCAGCATAGGGTTAGGGGGCAACTATGGCTACACCTTC. The rearrangement joins TRBV6-5 to TRBJ1-2, with 7 bases matching TRBD1. This CDR3 contains 14 residues. Losses at the gene ends were 7 bases for V and 2 bases for J; bases not matched to a gene: 7. Germline values: CDR1 MNHEY, CDR2 SVGAGI.

CDR3 in DNA: TGTGCCAGTCGGGACCTCCGGGACAGGGTCGGTTTGTACTATGGCTACACCTTC. It translates to CASRDLRDRVGLYYGYTF. The gene calls are TRBV19 and TRBJ1-2; TRBD1 agrees at 9 bases. V shed 8 bases and J 3 bases; nucleotides not matched to a gene: 19. The CDR3 loop spans 18 amino acids. CDR1 and CDR2 (germline): LNHDA, SQIVND (reference sequence).

J is TRBJ2-1 and V is TRBV10-3; a possible D gene is TRBD2 (6 bases). Germline-derived CDR1 and CDR2 are ENHRY and SYGVKD. This CDR3 is 15 amino acids long. Trimming removed 5 bases at V and 1 base at J, with 12 bases between. CDR3 loop: CAISPQGGSYNEQFF. CDR3 DNA: TGTGCCATCAGTCCCCAGGGAGGTTCCTACAATGAGCAGTTCTTC.

The chain employs TRBV19 and TRBJ2-1; the D is unclear. The CDR3 runs 14 residues. Trimming cost V 1 base and J 7 bases, with 11 bases left between them. From germline, CDR1 is LNHDA and CDR2 SQIVND (reference sequence). The CDR3 DNA is TGTGCCAGTAGTATAGGATGGGAAGGGAATGAGCAGTTCTTC. This gives the protein CASSIGWEGNEQFF.

Here the CDR3 DNA reads TGTGCCAGCAGCTTAAGGACCCCCTTTGAGACCCAGTACTTC. Its protein product is CASSLRTPFETQYF. This chain links TRBV7-2 with TRBJ2-5; D gene ambiguous. V was trimmed by 2 bases and J by 5 bases, leaving 12 bases between them. The CDR3 is 14 residues long. Germline-derived CDR1 and CDR2 are SGHTA and FQGNSA.